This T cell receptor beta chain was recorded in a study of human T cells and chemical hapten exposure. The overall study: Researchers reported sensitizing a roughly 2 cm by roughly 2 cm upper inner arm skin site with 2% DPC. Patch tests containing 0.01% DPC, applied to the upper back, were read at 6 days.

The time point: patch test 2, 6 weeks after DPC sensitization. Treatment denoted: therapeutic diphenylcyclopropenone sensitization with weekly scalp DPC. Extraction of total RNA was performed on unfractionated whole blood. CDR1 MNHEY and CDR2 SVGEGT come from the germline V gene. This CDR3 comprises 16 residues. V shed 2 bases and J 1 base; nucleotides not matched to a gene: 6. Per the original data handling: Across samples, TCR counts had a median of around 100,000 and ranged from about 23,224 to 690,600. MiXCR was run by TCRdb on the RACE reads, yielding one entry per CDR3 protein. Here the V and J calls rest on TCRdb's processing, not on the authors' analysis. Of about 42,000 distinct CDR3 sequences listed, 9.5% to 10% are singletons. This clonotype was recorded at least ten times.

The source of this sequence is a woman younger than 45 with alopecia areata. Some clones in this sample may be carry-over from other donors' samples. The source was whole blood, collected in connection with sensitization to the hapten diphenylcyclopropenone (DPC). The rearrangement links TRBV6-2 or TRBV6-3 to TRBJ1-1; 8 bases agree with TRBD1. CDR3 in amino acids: CASSYGLGQGNTEAFF. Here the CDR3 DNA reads TGTGCCAGCAGTTACGGCCTCGGACAGGGGAACACTGAAGCTTTCTTT.